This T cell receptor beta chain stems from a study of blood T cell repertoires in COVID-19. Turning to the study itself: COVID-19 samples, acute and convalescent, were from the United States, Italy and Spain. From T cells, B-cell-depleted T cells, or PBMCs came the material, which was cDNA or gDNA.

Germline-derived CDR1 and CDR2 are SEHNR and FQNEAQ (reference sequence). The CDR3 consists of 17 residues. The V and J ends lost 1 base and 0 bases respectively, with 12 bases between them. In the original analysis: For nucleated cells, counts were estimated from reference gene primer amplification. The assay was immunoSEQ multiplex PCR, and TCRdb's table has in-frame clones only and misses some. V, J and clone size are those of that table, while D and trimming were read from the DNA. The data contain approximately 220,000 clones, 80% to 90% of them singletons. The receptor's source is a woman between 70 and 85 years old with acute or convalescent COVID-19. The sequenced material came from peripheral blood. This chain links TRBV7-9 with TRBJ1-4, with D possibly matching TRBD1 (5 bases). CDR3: CASSLGTGDATNEKLFF. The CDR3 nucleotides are TGTGCCAGCAGCTTAGGAACAGGAGACGCAACTAATGAAAAACTGTTTTTT.